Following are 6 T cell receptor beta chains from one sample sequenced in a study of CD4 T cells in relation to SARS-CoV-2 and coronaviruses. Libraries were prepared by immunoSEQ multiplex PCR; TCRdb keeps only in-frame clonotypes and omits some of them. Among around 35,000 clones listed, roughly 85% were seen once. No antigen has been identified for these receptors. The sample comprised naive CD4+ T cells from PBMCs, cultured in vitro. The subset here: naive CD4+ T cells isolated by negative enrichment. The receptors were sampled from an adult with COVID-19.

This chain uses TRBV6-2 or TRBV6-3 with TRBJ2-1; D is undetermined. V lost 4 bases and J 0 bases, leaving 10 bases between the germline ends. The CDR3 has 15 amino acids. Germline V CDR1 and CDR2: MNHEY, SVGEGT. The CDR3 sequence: CASSSFDGSYNEQFF. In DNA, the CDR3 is TGTGCCAGCAGTTCTTTTGACGGCTCCTACAATGAGCAGTTCTTC.

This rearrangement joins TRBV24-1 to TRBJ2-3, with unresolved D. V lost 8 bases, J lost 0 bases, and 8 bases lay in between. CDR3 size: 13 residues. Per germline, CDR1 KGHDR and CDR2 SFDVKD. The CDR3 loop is CATNQGSTDTQYF. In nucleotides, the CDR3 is TGTGCCACCAATCAAGGAAGCACAGATACGCAGTATTTT.

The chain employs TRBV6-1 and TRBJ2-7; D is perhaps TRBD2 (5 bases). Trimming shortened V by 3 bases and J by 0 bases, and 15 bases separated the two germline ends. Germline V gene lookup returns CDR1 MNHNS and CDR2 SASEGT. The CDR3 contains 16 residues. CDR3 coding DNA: TGTGCCAGCAGTGACTTTACCTTAGCGTTCTCCTACGAGCAGTACTTC. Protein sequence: CASSDFTLAFSYEQYF.

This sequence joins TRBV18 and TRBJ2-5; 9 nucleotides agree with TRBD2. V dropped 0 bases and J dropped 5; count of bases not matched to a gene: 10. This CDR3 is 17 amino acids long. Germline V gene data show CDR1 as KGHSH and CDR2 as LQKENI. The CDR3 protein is CASSPPSRTSAKETQYF. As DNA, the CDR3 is TGTGCCAGCTCACCACCCTCGCGGACTAGCGCGAAGGAGACCCAGTACTTC.

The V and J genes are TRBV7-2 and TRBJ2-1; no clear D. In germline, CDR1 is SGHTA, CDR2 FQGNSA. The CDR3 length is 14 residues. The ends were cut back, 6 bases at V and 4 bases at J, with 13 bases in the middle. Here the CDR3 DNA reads TGTGCCAGCAGTACCTCATATAGATACAATGAGCAGTTCTTC. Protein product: CASSTSYRYNEQFF. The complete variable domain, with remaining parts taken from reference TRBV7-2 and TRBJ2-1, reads GAGVSQSPSNKVTEKGKDVELRCDPISGHTALYWYRQSLGQGLEFLIYFQGNSAPDKSGLPSDRFSAERTGGSVSTLTIQRTQQEDSAVYLCASSTSYRYNEQFFGPGTRLTVL.

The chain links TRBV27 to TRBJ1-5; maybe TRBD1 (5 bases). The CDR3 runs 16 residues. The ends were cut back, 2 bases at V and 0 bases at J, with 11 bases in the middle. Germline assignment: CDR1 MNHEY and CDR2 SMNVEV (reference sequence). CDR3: CASSLRGGSSNQPQHF. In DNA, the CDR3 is TGTGCCAGCAGTTTAAGGGGAGGCAGTAGCAATCAGCCCCAGCATTTT.